This TCR beta chain was found in a study of cytomegalovirus exposure and HLA in healthy donors. Across the whole study: In an earlier analysis, 90 million to 130 million unique TCR beta sequences were found from 150 million to 200 million T cells.

At sampling all donors were nominally healthy, likely with unrecorded immune exposures. The CDR3 runs to 12 residues. The V and J ends lost 3 bases and 8 bases respectively, with 10 bases between them. The germline gives CDR1 ENHRY, CDR2 SYGVKD. PCR involved 60 Vbeta and 13 Jbeta primers. Here immunoSEQ multiplex PCR was the method, and the copy in TCRdb shows in-frame clones only, minus some. This table holds more than 65,000 clones, roughly 68% found once. This TCR was sampled from a woman between 55 and 75 years old in good health and CMV-seropositive. The rearrangement links TRBV10-3 to TRBJ1-2, with no clear D. Sequenced input: PBMCs. CDR3 bases: TGTGCCATCAGTGATCGGGTCGGGGGCTACACCTTC. Protein: CAISDRVGGYTF.